The clone carrying this TCR beta chain was found a few times. Its matching antigen is unknown. The authors reverse transcribed roughly 0.45 to 1 ug RNA with random hexamers. immunoSEQ multiplex PCR amplified TCR beta CDR3 across 54 Vbeta, 13 Jbeta. TCRdb reanalysed the immunoSEQ multiplex PCR reads using MiXCR and keeps one entry per CDR3 protein. The sample records 95,000 to 150,000 distinct CDR3 sequences, 85% to 95% being singletons. The data derive from a study of CD8 T cells in Susac syndrome. Study overall: Patients with Susac syndrome had blood drawn and were at that point therapy-naive, on corticosteroids, or on intravenous immunoglobulin alone.

Trimming took 4 bases from V and 9 from J; bases not matched to a gene: 5. This CDR3 is 14 amino acids long. Looked up from germline, CDR1 is SQVTM and CDR2 is ANQGSEA. Through negative isolation, CD4+ and CD8+ T cells were obtained, while TEMRA cells were enriched using FACS. Points from the study as a whole: A relatively small number of individuals underwent TCR sequencing and HLA analysis.

Sequencing was done on a sample of CD8+ T cells from PBMCs. This clonotype was sampled from a human donor with Susac syndrome. J is TRBJ2-1 and V is TRBV29-1, with TRBD2 matching over 14 bases. The CDR3 region is CSVVGLAGGSEQFF. In DNA form, the CDR3 reads TGCAGCGTTGTCGGACTAGCGGGGGGTAGTGAGCAGTTCTTC.